This TCR beta chain comes out of a study of identical twins. With 8 bases clipped from V and 0 bases from J, the junction kept 5 bases outside the gene matches. The length of the CDR3 is 15 residues. Looked up from germline, CDR1 is MNHNS and CDR2 is SASEGT. The donor group consisted entirely of healthy Caucasians. TCRdb redid the calling of the 5' RACE reads with MiXCR, one entry per CDR3 protein. The sample consists of 450,000 to 500,000 distinct CDR3 sequences, roughly an eighth of them appearing once. On this clonotype: No antigen is known for it.

General study points: A partial confounding effect on zero-insertion analyses could come from invariant MAIT and iNKT cells. Model-predicted out-of-frame TCR alpha sharing fell below observed values in monozygotic twins. There were fewer insertions in abundant cord blood beta clonotypes, but memory repertoires showed no such pattern.

The data were also submitted as part of a second study, on yellow fever vaccine responses in identical twins.

The rearrangement joins TRBV6-1 to TRBJ1-3; 9 bases are a match to TRBD1. Sequencing input: CD4+ T cells sorted from blood. This clonotype was obtained from a woman in her late teens or twenties in good health. The CDR3 sequence is CASGVTGGSGNTIYF. Here the CDR3 DNA reads TGTGCCAGCGGGGTGACAGGGGGCTCTGGAAACACCATATATTTT.